This TCR beta chain was sequenced for a study of patients and donors after allogeneic stem cell transplantation. TCRdb passed the RT-PCR reads through MiXCR, listing each CDR3 protein once. This sample carries more than 850,000 distinct CDR3 sequences, more than 15% of them seen once, and the ten largest clones take around 6%. The CDR3 is 15 amino acids. With 2 bases clipped from V and 2 bases from J, the junction kept 3 bases outside the gene matches. The sample comprised blood, either unsorted or a sorted T cell fraction (not recorded which). V is TRBV12-3 or TRBV12-4 and J is TRBJ2-3, with TRBD2 matching over 8 bases. The sequence was collected from a human donor who was either an allogeneic HSCT recipient or a stem cell or donor lymphocyte infusion donor (not recorded which). It is not recorded whose cells these are; they may come from a transplant donor. In DNA form, the CDR3 reads TGTGCCAGCAGTTTAAAGCGGGAGCCCACAGATACGCAGTATTTT. Protein: CASSLKREPTDTQYF.